This is a list of T cell receptor beta chains from one sample in a study of blood T cell repertoires in COVID-19. Sequencing was performed with immunoSEQ multiplex PCR; in TCRdb, only in-frame clones are kept and a portion is missing. The data show some 80,000 clones, roughly 81% seen once. What was sequenced was peripheral blood. The source is a man aged 60-69 years with COVID-19, enrolled during active disease. Both conserved end residues are part of each CDR3. The D gene is left open where the match is weak. The size of a clone is reported for some rows only, either as once, few or many, or as a class for expanded clones.

clone_size: few; j_call: TRBJ1-5; d_call: TRBD1; v_call: TRBV6-1; cdr3_aa: CASSEGQGAQPQHF; cdr3_nt: TGTGCCAGCAGTGAGGGACAGGGTGCTCAGCCCCAGCATTTT
clone_size: NA; j_call: TRBJ2-7; d_call: TRBD1; v_call: TRBV11-2; cdr3_aa: CASSLDRGVVHEQYF; cdr3_nt: TGTGCCAGCAGCTTGGACAGGGGAGTAGTCCACGAGCAGTACTTC
clone_size: NA; j_call: TRBJ2-7; d_call: TRBD2; v_call: TRBV18; cdr3_aa: CASSPAGGVGSYEQYF; cdr3_nt: TGTGCCAGCTCACCTGCGGGAGGGGTAGGTTCCTACGAGCAGTACTTC
clone_size: NA; j_call: TRBJ2-7; d_call: TRBD2; v_call: TRBV27; cdr3_aa: CASSIESGASYEQYF; cdr3_nt: TGTGCCAGCAGTATTGAAAGCGGGGCCTCCTACGAGCAGTACTTC
clone_size: once; j_call: TRBJ1-6; d_call: NA; v_call: TRBV27; cdr3_aa: CASSPAVSAVSPLHF; cdr3_nt: TGTGCCAGCAGTCCTGCGGTCAGCGCCGTCTCACCCCTCCACTTT
clone_size: few; j_call: TRBJ2-7; d_call: NA; v_call: TRBV5-1; cdr3_aa: CASSLGLSSYEQYF; cdr3_nt: TGCGCCAGCAGCTTGGGACTCAGCTCCTACGAGCAGTACTTC
clone_size: NA; j_call: TRBJ1-1; d_call: NA; v_call: TRBV7-9; cdr3_aa: CASSLGQAYTEAFF; cdr3_nt: TGTGCCAGCAGCTTAGGACAGGCCTACACTGAAGCTTTCTTT
clone_size: NA; j_call: TRBJ1-5; d_call: NA; v_call: TRBV28; cdr3_aa: CASIQFGGGRNQPQHF; cdr3_nt: TGTGCCAGCATACAATTTGGGGGGGGAAGGAATCAGCCCCAGCATTTT
clone_size: NA; j_call: TRBJ2-1; d_call: NA; v_call: TRBV9; cdr3_aa: CASNAGAPSSYNEQFF; cdr3_nt: TGTGCCAGCAACGCGGGTGCTCCGAGCTCCTACAATGAGCAGTTCTTC
clone_size: NA; j_call: TRBJ2-1; d_call: TRBD1; v_call: TRBV10-3; cdr3_aa: CAIGRDSYNEQFF; cdr3_nt: TGTGCCATCGGCCGGGACAGTTACAATGAGCAGTTCTTC
clone_size: NA; j_call: TRBJ2-1; d_call: TRBD1; v_call: TRBV19; cdr3_aa: CASNIRQGDNEQFF; cdr3_nt: TGTGCCAGTAATATTAGACAGGGCGATAATGAGCAGTTCTTC
clone_size: NA; j_call: TRBJ1-1; d_call: NA; v_call: TRBV2; cdr3_aa: CASSGQNTEAFF; cdr3_nt: TGTGCCAGCTCGGGACAGAACACTGAAGCTTTCTTT
clone_size: NA; j_call: TRBJ2-5; d_call: TRBD2; v_call: TRBV19; cdr3_aa: CASSTPGGLQETQYF; cdr3_nt: TGTGCCAGTAGTACCCCGGGGGGGCTCCAGGAGACCCAGTACTTC
clone_size: NA; j_call: TRBJ2-4; d_call: NA; v_call: TRBV5-1; cdr3_aa: CASSKEGPGWNIQYF; cdr3_nt: TGCGCCAGCAGCAAGGAGGGGCCCGGGTGGAACATTCAGTACTTC
clone_size: NA; j_call: TRBJ2-2; d_call: NA; v_call: TRBV7-7; cdr3_aa: CASSAQTYSTGELFF; cdr3_nt: TGTGCCAGCAGCGCCCAAACCTACAGCACCGGGGAGCTGTTTTTT
clone_size: NA; j_call: TRBJ2-2; d_call: NA; v_call: TRBV3-1/TRBV3-2; cdr3_aa: CASSQSGGSGELFF; cdr3_nt: TGTGCCAGCAGCCAATCTGGGGGGTCCGGGGAGCTGTTTTTT
clone_size: once; j_call: TRBJ1-6; d_call: NA; v_call: TRBV28; cdr3_aa: CASSLYAGFDSPLHF; cdr3_nt: TGTGCCAGCAGTTTATATGCAGGGTTTGATTCACCCCTCCACTTT
clone_size: NA; j_call: TRBJ1-5; d_call: NA; v_call: TRBV19; cdr3_aa: CASSIQQGDQPQHF; cdr3_nt: TGTGCCAGTAGTATTCAACAGGGTGATCAGCCCCAGCATTTT
clone_size: NA; j_call: TRBJ2-3; d_call: TRBD1; v_call: TRBV6-6; cdr3_aa: CARRTGASTDTQYF; cdr3_nt: TGTGCCAGACGGACAGGGGCTAGCACAGATACGCAGTATTTT
clone_size: NA; j_call: TRBJ1-2; d_call: TRBD1; v_call: TRBV6-5; cdr3_aa: CASTGTGSYGYTF; cdr3_nt: TGTGCCAGCACCGGGACAGGGAGCTATGGCTACACCTTC
clone_size: once; j_call: TRBJ1-2; d_call: TRBD1; v_call: TRBV5-1; cdr3_aa: CASSSRQGDYGYTF; cdr3_nt: TGCGCCAGCAGTTCACGACAGGGGGACTATGGCTACACCTTC
clone_size: NA; j_call: TRBJ1-1; d_call: NA; v_call: TRBV19; cdr3_aa: CASSGWGLTEAFF; cdr3_nt: TGTGCCAGTAGTGGTTGGGGGCTAACTGAAGCTTTCTTT